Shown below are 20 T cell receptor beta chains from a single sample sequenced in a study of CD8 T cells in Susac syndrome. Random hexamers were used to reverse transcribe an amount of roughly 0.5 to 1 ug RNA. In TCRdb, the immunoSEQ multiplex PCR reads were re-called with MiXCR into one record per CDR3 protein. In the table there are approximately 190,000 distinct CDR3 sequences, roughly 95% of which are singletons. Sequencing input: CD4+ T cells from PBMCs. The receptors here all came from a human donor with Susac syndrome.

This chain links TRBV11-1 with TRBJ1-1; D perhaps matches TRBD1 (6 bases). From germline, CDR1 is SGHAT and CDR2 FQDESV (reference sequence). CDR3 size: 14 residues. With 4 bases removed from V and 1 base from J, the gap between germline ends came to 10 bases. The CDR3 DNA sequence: TGTGCCAGCAGCTCCGACAGGACGAACACTGAAGCTTTCTTT. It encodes CASSSDRTNTEAFF.

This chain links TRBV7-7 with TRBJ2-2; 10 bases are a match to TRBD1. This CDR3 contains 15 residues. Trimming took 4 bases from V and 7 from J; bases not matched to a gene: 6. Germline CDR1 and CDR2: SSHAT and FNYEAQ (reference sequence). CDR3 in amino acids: CASSSGQGIVGELFF. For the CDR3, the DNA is TGTGCCAGCAGCTCGGGACAGGGGATAGTCGGGGAGCTGTTTTTT.

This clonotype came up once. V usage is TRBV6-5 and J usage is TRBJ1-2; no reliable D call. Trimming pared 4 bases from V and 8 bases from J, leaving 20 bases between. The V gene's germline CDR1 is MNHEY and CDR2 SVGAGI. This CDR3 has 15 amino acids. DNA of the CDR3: TGTGCCAGCAGTTCAGCCGGGCTCCCCCTCCGGGGCTACACCTTC. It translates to CASSSAGLPLRGYTF.

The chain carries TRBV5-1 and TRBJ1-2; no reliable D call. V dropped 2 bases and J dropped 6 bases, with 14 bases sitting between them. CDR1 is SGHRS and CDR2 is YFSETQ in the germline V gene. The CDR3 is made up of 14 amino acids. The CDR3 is CASSFLRLEDGYTF. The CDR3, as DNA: TGCGCCAGCAGCTTTTTGAGGTTGGAGGATGGCTACACCTTC.

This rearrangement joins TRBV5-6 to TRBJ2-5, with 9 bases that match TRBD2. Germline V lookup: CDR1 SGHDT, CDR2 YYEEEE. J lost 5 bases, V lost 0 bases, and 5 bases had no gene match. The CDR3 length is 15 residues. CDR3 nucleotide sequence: TGTGCCAGCAGCTTGGTGGGTAGCGGGGGTGAGACCCAGTACTTC. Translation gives CASSLVGSGGETQYF.

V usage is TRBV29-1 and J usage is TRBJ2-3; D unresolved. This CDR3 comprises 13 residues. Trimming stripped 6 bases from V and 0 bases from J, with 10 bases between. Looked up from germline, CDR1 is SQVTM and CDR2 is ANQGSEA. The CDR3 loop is CSVEITSTDTQYF. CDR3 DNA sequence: TGCAGCGTAGAGATTACTAGCACAGATACGCAGTATTTT.

CDR3 bases: TGCAGCGCGGACCGCCCGAACACTGAAGCTTTCTTT. Amino acids: CSADRPNTEAFF. The rearrangement joins TRBV29-1 to TRBJ1-1; D remains ambiguous. Germline V gene data show CDR1 as SQVTM and CDR2 as ANQGSEA. The length of the CDR3 is 12 residues. Trimming removed 7 bases at V and 1 base at J, with 10 bases between.

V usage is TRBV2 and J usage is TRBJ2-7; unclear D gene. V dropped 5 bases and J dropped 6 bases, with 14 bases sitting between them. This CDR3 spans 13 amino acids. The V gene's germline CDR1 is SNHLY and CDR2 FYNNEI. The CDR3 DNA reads TGTGCCAGCAGTATCGTAGGGTCCGGCGAGCAGTACTTC. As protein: CASSIVGSGEQYF.

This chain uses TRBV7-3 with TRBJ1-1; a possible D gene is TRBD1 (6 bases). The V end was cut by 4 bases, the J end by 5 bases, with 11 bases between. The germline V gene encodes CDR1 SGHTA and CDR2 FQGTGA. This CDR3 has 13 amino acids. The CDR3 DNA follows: TGTGCCAGCAGCTCCCGCAGGGGTACTGAAGCTTTCTTT. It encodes CASSSRRGTEAFF.

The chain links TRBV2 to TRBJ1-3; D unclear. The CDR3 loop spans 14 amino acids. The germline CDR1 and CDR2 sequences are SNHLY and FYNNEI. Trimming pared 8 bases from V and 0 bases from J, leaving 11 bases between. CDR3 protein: CASQDASSGNTIYF. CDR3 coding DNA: TGTGCCAGCCAAGACGCGAGCTCTGGAAACACCATATATTTT.

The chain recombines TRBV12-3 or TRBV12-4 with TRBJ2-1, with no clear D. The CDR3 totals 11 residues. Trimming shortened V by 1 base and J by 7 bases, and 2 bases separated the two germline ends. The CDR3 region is CASSLVNEQFF. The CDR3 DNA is TGTGCCAGCAGTTTAGTGAATGAGCAGTTCTTC.

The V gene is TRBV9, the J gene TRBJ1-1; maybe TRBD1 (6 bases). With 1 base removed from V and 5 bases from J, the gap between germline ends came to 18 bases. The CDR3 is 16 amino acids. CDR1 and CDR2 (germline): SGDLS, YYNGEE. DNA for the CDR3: TGTGCCAGCAGCGTACTAAGCGGGGGGGCGACAACTGAAGCTTTCTTT. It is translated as CASSVLSGGATTEAFF. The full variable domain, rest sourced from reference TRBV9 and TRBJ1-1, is DSGVTQTPKHLITATGQRVTLRCSPRSGDLSVYWYQQSLDQGLQFLIQYYNGEERAKGNILERFSAQQFPDLHSELNLSSLELGDSALYFCASSVLSGGATTEAFFGQGTRLTVV.

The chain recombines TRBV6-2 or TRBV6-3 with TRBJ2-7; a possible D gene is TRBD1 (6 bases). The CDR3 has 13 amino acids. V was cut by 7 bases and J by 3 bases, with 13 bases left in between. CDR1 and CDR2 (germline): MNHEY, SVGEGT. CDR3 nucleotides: TGTGCCAGCACGCGGACAGCCCGCTACGAGCAGTACTTC. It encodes CASTRTARYEQYF.

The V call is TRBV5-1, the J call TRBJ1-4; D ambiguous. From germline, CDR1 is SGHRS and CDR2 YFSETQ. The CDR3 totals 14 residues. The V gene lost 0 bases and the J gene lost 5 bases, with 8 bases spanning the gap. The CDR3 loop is CASSLGPLNEKLFF. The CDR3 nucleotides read TGCGCCAGCAGCTTGGGACCGTTGAATGAAAAACTGTTTTTT. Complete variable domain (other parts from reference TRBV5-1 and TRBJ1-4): KAGVTQTPRYLIKTRGQQVTLSCSPISGHRSVSWYQQTPGQGLQFLFEYFSETQRNKGNFPGRFSGRQFSNSRSEMNVSTLELGDSALYLCASSLGPLNEKLFFGSGTQLSVL.

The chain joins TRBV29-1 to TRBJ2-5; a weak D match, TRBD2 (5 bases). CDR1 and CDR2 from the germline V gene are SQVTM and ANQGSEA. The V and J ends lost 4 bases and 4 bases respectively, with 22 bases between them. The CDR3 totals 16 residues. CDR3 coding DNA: TGCAGCGTTGGGTCACCCCGCGGAGAGGGCTCAGAGACCCAGTACTTC. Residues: CSVGSPRGEGSETQYF.

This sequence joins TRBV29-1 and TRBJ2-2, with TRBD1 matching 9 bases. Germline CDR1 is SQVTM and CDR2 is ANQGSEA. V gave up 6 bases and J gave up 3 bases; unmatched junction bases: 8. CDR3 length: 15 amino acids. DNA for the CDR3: TGCAGCGTCCTTGGGACAGGGCGGGACACCGGGGAGCTGTTTTTT. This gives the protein CSVLGTGRDTGELFF.

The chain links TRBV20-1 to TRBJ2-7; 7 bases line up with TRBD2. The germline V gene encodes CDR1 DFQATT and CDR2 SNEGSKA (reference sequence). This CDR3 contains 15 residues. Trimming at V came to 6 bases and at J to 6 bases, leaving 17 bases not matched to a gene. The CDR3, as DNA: TGCAGTGCCCCAGGCCCAGCGGGGCTCTCTGGCGAGCAGTACTTC. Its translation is CSAPGPAGLSGEQYF.

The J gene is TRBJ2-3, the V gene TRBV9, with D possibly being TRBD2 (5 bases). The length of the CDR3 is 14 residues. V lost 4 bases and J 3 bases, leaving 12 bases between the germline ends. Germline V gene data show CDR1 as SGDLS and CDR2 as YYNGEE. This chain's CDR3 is CASSRDRGTDTQYF. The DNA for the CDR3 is TGTGCCAGCAGCCGTGATCGCGGGACAGATACGCAGTATTTT.

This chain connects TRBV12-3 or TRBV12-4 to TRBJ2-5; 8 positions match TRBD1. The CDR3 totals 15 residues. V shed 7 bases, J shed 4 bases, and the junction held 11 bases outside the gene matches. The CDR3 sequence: CASKGQGRLLETQYF. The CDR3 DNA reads TGTGCCAGCAAAGGACAGGGCCGCCTACTAGAGACCCAGTACTTC.

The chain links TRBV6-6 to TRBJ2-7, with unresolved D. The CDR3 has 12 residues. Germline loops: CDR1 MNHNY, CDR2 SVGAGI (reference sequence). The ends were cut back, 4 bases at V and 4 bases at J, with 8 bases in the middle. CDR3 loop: CASSSFNYEQYF. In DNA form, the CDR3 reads TGTGCCAGCAGTTCCTTCAATTACGAGCAGTACTTC.